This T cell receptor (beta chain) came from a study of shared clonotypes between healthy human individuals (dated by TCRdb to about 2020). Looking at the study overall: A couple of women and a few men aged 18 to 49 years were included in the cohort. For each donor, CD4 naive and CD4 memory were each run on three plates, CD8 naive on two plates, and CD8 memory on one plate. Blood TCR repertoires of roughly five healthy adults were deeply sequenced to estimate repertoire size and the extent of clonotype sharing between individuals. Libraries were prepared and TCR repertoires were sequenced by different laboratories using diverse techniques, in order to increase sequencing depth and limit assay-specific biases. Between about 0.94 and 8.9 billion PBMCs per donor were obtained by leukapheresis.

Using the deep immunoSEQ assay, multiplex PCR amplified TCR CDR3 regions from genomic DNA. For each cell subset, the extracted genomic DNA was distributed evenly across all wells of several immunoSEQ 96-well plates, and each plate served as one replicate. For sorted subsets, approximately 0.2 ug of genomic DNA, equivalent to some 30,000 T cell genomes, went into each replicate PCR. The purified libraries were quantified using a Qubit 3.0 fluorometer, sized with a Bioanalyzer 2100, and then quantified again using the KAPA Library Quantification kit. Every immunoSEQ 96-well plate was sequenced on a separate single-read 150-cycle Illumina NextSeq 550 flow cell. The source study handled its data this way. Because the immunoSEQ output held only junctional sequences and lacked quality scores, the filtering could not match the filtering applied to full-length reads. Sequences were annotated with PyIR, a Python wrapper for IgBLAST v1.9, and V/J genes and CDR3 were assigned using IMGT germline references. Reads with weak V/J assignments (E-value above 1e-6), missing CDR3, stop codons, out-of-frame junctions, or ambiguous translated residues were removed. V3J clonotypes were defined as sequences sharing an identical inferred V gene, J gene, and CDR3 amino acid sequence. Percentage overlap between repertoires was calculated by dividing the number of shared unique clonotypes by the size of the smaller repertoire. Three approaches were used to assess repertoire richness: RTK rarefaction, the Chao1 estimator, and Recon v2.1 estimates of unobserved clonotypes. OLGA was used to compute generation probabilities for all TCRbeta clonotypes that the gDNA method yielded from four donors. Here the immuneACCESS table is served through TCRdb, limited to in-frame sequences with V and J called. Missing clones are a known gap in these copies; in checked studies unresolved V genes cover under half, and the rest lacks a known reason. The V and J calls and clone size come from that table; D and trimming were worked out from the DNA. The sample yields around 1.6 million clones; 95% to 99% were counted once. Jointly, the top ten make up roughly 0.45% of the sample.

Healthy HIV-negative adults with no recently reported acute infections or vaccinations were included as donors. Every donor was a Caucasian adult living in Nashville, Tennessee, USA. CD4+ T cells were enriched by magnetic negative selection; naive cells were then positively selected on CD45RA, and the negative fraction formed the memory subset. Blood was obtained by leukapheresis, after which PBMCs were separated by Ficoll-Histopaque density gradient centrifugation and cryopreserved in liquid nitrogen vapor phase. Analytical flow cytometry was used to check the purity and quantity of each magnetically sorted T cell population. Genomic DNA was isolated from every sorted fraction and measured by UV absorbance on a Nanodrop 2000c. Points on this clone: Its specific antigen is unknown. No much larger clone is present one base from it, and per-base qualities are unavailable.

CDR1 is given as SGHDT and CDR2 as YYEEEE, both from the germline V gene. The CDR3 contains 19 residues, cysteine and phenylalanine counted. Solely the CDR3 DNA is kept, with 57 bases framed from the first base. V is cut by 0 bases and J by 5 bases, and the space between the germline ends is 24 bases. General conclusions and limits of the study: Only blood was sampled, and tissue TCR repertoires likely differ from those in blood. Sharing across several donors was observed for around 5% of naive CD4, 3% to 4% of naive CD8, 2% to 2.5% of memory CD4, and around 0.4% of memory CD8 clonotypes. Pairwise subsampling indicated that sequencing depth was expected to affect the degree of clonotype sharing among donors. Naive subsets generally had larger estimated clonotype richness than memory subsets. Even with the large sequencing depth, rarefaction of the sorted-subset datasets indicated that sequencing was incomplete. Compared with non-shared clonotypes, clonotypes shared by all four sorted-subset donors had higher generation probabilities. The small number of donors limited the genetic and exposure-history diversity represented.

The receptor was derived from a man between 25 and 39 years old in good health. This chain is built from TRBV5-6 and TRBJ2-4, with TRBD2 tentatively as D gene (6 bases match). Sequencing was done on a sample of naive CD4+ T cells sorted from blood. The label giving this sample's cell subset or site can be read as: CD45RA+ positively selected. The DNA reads TGTGCCAGCAGCTTGGGTGGGCGGAGAGCGCGGGAACCCCAAAACATTCAGTACTTC. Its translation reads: CASSLGGRRAREPQNIQYF.